Following are 4 T cell receptor beta chains from one sample sequenced in a study of cytomegalovirus exposure and HLA in healthy donors. This PCR relied on a set of 60 Vbeta primers and 13 Jbeta primers. The method was immunoSEQ multiplex PCR; TCRdb's version includes in-frame clones alone and lacks a portion of them. The sample has some 39,000 clones. The sample was PBMCs. Receptor source: a male donor in good health and CMV-seronegative.

The V gene is TRBV5-4, the J gene TRBJ2-3; 13 nucleotides match TRBD2. The CDR3 extends over 17 amino acids. The germline CDR1 and CDR2 sequences are SGHNT and YYREEE (reference sequence). With V trimmed by 2 bases and J by 4 bases, 7 bases remained unmatched. In DNA form, the CDR3 reads TGTGCCAGCAGCTTAGGACTAGCGGGAGACCTTTCAGATACGCAGTATTTT. Its translation is CASSLGLAGDLSDTQYF.

The gene calls are TRBV9 and TRBJ2-2, with D possibly TRBD2 on 5 matching bases. V was pared by 0 bases and J by 5 bases, with 8 bases between. The CDR3 runs 14 residues. Per germline, CDR1 SGDLS and CDR2 YYNGEE. In DNA form, the CDR3 reads TGTGCCAGCAGCGTAGGAGGGTGGACCGGGGAGCTGTTTTTT. Residues: CASSVGGWTGELFF.

This sequence joins TRBV5-1 and TRBJ2-2, with a tentative D call TRBD2 (5 bases). This CDR3 region has 15 residues. Between the trimmed V and J ends, which lost 5 bases and 0 bases, there was a span of 11 bases. Germline V gene sequence: CDR1 SGHRS, CDR2 YFSETQ. Written as DNA, the CDR3 is TGCGCCAGCAGGTTCGGGGTCGCGAACACCGGGGAGCTGTTTTTT. Amino acids: CASRFGVANTGELFF. Together with reference TRBV5-1 and TRBJ2-2, the CDR3 gives the full variable domain: KAGVTQTPRYLIKTRGQQVTLSCSPISGHRSVSWYQQTPGQGLQFLFEYFSETQRNKGNFPGRFSGRQFSNSRSEMNVSTLELGDSALYLCASRFGVANTGELFFGEGSRLTVL.

This CDR3 reads CASSYFQARSYNEQFF. The CDR3 bases are TGTGCCAGCAGTTACTTTCAGGCGCGATCCTACAATGAGCAGTTCTTC. This chain joins TRBV6-5 and TRBJ2-1; D call uncertain. The CDR3 consists of 16 residues. Between the trimmed V and J ends, which lost 1 base and 1 base, there was a span of 11 bases. The V gene's germline CDR1 is MNHEY and CDR2 SVGAGI.